This TCR beta chain was identified in a study of vaccination and CD4 T cells after COVID-19. About the research overall: Post-COVID samples had a sampling time that fell a median approximately 97 days after diagnosis (range 35 to 161). Findings and caveats of the study: Researchers report that a median approximately 86% of reactive clones in convalescent patients surfaced only post-vaccination.

As to this clonotype: Its cognate antigen is unknown.

Stated time point: late sampling 161 to 241 days after vaccination in a few convalescent patients. Documented treatment: approximately nine-day PBMC culture with coronavirus spike peptide pools or control peptides (ViraFEST assay). On day 3 and again on day 7, fresh IL-2 medium was used to replace half the medium. At the Johns Hopkins FTIC core, DNA taken from cultured CD4+ T cells was sequenced by way of the Oncomine TCR Beta short-read assay. DNA came from CD4+ T cells after culture. TCRdb re-derived calls from the PCR reads in MiXCR, one entry per CDR3 protein. The data contain about 20,000 distinct CDR3 sequences, 40% to 50% of them singletons. Trimming removed 5 bases at V and 2 bases at J, with 9 bases between. Per germline, CDR1 SSHAT and CDR2 FNYEAQ (reference sequence). The CDR3 is 13 amino acids.

The source material was CD4+ T cells from blood, cultured in vitro, sampled about 7 months after SARS-CoV-2 vaccination. The V and J genes are TRBV7-7 and TRBJ2-5; D unresolved. The receptor was derived from a human donor who had recovered from COVID-19. The CDR3: CASSRGFQETQYF. CDR3 coding DNA: TGTGCCAGCAGCAGAGGTTTTCAAGAGACCCAGTACTTC.